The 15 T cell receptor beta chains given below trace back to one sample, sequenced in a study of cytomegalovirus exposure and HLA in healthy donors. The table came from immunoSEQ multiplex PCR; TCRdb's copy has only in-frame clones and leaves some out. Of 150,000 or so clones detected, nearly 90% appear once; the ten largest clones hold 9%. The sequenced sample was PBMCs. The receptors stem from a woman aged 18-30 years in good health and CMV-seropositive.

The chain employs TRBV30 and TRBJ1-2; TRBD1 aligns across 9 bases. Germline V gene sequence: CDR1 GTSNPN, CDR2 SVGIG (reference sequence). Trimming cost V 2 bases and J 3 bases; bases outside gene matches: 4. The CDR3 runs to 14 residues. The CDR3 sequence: CAWSKDRGYYGYTF. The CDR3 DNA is TGTGCCTGGAGTAAGGACAGGGGATACTATGGCTACACCTTC. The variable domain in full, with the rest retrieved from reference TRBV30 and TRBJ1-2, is SQTIHQWPATLVQPVGSPLSLECTVEGTSNPNLYWYRQAAGRGLQLLFYSVGIGQISSEVPQNLSASRPQDRQFILSSKKLLLSDSGFYLCAWSKDRGYYGYTFGSGTRLTVV.

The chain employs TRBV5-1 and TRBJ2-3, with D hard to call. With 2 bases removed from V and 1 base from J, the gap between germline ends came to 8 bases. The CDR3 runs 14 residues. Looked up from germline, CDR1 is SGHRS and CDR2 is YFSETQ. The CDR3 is CASSFEVGTDTQYF. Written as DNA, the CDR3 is TGCGCCAGCAGCTTCGAGGTAGGCACAGATACGCAGTATTTT. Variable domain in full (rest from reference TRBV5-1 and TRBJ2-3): KAGVTQTPRYLIKTRGQQVTLSCSPISGHRSVSWYQQTPGQGLQFLFEYFSETQRNKGNFPGRFSGRQFSNSRSEMNVSTLELGDSALYLCASSFEVGTDTQYFGPGTRLTVL.

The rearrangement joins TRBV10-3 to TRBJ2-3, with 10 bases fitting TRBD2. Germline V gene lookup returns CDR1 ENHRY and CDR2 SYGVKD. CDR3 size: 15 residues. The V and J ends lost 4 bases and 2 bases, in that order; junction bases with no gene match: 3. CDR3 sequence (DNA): TGTGCCATCAGTGGCCTAGCGGGGGTCACAGATACGCAGTATTTT. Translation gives CAISGLAGVTDTQYF.

As DNA, the CDR3 is TGCGCCAGCAGTGGAGACAGCTCCTACGAGCAGTACTTC. It yields the protein CASSGDSSYEQYF. The rearrangement joins TRBV5-1 to TRBJ2-7, with D perhaps matching TRBD1 (5 bases). Germline CDR1 reads SGHRS; CDR2 reads YFSETQ. The length of the CDR3 is 13 residues. V lost 5 bases and J 0 bases, leaving 9 bases between the germline ends.

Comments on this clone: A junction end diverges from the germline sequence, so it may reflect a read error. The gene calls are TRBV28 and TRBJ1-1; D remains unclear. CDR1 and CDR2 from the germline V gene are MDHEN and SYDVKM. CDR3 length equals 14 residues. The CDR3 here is CASSLEGMKTEAFF. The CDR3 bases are TGTGCCAGCAGTTTGGAGGGTATGAAAACTGAAGCTTTCTTT.

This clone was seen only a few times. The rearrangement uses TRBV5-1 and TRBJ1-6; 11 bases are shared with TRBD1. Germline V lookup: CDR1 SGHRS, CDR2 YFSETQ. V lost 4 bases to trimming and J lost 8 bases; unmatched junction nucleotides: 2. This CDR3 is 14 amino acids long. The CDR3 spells CASSPGQGDSPLHF. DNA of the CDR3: TGCGCCAGCAGCCCGGGACAGGGGGATTCACCCCTCCACTTT.

The CDR3 region is CASSLSPPIRRVGESSPLHF. As DNA, the CDR3 is TGTGCCAGCAGTTTATCGCCCCCCATCCGCCGGGTGGGAGAAAGTTCACCCCTCCACTTT. The chain employs TRBV27 and TRBJ1-6; D gene uncertain. Germline loops: CDR1 MNHEY, CDR2 SMNVEV (reference sequence). CDR3 size: 20 residues. Trimming removed 0 bases from V and 9 bases from J, with 27 bases in between.

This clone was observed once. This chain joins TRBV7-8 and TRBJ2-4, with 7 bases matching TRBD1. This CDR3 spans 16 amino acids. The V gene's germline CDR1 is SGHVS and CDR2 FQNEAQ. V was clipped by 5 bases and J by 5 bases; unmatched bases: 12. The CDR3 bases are TGTGCCAGCAGCCCGCCAACAGGGGCGCTGGAAAACATTCAGTACTTC. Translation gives CASSPPTGALENIQYF.

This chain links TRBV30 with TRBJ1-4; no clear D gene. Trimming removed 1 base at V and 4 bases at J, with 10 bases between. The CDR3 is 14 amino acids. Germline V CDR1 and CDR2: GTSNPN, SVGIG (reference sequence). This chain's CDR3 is CAWSALYINEKLFF. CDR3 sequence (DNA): TGTGCCTGGAGTGCATTGTACATTAATGAAAAACTGTTTTTT.

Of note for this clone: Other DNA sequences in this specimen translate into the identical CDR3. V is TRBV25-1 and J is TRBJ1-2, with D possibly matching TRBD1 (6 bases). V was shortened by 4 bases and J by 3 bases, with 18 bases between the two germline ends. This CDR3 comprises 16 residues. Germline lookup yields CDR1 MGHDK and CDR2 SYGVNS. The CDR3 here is CASSVSRGAGDYGYTF. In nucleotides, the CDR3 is TGTGCCAGCAGTGTCTCGCGGGGGGCGGGGGACTATGGCTACACCTTC.

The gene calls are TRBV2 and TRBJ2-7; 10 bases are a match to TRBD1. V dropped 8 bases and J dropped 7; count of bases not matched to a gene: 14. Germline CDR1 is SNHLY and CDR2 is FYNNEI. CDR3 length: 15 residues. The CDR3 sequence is CASVFSGQGIREQYF. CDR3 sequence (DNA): TGTGCCAGCGTTTTCTCGGGACAGGGGATTCGGGAGCAGTACTTC.

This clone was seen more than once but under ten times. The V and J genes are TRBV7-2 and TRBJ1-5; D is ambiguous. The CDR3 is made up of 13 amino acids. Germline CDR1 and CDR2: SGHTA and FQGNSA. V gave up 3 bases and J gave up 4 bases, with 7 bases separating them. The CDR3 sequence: CASSFGVNQPQHF. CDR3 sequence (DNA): TGTGCCAGCAGCTTCGGGGTTAATCAGCCCCAGCATTTT. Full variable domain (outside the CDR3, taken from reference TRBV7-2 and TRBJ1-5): GAGVSQSPSNKVTEKGKDVELRCDPISGHTALYWYRQSLGQGLEFLIYFQGNSAPDKSGLPSDRFSAERTGGSVSTLTIQRTQQEDSAVYLCASSFGVNQPQHFGDGTRLSIL.

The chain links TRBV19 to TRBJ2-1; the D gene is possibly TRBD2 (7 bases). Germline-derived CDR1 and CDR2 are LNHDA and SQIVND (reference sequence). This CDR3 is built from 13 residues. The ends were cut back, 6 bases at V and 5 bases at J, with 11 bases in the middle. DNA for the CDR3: TGTGCCAGTAGCGGCGGGGGCGACAATGAGCAGTTCTTC. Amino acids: CASSGGGDNEQFF.

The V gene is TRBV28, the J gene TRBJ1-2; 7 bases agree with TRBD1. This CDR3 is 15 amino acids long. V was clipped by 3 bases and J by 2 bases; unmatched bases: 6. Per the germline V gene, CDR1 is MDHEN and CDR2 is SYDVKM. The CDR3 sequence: CASSLPGGINYGYTF. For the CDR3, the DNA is TGTGCCAGCAGTTTGCCAGGGGGAATCAACTATGGCTACACCTTC.

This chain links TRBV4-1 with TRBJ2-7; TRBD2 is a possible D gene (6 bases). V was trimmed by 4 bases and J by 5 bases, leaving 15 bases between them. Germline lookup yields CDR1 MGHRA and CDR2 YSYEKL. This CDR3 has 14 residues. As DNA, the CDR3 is TGCGCCAGCAGCCGGGACTTTATAAACCACGAGCAGTACTTC. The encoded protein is CASSRDFINHEQYF.